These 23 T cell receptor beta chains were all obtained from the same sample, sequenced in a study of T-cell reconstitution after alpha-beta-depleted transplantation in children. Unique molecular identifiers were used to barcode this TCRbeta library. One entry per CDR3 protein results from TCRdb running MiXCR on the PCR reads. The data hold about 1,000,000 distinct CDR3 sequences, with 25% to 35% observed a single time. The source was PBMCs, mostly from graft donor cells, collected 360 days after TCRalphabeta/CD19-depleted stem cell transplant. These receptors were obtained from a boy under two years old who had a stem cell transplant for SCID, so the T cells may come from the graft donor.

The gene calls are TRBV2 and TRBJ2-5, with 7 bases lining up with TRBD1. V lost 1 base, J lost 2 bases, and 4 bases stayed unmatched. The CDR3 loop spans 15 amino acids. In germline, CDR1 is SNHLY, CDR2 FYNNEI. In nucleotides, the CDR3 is TGTGCCAGCAGTGAAGGACAGGGACGTCAAGAGACCCAGTACTTC. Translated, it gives CASSEGQGRQETQYF.

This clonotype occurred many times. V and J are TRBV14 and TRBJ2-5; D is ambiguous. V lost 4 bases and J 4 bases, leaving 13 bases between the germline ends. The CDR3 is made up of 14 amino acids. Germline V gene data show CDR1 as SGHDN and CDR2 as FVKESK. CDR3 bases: TGTGCCAGCAGCCCCGGGTTAGCCAGAGAGACCCAGTACTTC. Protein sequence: CASSPGLARETQYF.

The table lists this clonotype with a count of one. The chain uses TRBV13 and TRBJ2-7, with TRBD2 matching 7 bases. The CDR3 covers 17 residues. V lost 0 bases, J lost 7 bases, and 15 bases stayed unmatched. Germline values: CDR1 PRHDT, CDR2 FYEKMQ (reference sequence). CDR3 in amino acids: CASSLGARAGLLREQYF. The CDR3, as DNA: TGTGCCAGCAGCTTAGGGGCCCGAGCGGGGCTGCTCCGAGAGCAGTACTTC. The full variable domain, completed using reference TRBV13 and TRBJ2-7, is AAGVIQSPRHLIKEKRETATLKCYPIPRHDTVYWYQQGPGQDPQFLISFYEKMQSDKGSIPDRFSAQQFSDYHSELNMSSLELGDSALYFCASSLGARAGLLREQYFGPGTRLTVT.

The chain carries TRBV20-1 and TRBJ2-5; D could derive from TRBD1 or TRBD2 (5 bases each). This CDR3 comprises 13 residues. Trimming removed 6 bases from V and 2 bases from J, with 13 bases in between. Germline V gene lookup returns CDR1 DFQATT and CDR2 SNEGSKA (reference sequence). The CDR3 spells CSARDLRQETQYF. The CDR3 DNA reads TGCAGTGCCAGGGACCTACGTCAAGAGACCCAGTACTTC.

Written as DNA, the CDR3 is TGTGCCAGCAGCCACTCCGGAATAGCCAAAAACATTCAGTACTTC. Protein: CASSHSGIAKNIQYF. The chain employs TRBV12-3 or TRBV12-4 and TRBJ2-4; D remains ambiguous. This CDR3 is 15 amino acids long. Between the trimmed V and J ends, which lost 6 bases and 0 bases, there was a span of 12 bases.

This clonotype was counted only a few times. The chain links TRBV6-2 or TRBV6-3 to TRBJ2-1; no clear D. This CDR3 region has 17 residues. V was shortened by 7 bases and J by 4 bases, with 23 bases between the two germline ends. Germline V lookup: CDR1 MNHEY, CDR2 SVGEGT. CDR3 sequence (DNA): TGTGCCAGCAATAAAGGCCAGCTCAACCCGCCTTACAATGAGCAGTTCTTC. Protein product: CASNKGQLNPPYNEQFF.

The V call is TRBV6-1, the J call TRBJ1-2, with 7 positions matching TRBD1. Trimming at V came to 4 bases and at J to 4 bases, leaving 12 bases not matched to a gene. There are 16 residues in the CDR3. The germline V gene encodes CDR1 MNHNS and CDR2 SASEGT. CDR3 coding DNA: TGTGCCAGCAGTGGGGGGCAGACAGGGCCACTCTATGGCTACACCTTC. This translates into CASSGGQTGPLYGYTF.

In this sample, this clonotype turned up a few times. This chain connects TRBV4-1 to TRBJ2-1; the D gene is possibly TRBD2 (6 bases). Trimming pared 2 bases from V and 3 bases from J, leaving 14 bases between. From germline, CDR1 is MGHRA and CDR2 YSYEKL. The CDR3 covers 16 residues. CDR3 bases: TGCGCCAGCAGCCAACGGCTGGAGGGACTCTACAATGAGCAGTTCTTC. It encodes CASSQRLEGLYNEQFF.

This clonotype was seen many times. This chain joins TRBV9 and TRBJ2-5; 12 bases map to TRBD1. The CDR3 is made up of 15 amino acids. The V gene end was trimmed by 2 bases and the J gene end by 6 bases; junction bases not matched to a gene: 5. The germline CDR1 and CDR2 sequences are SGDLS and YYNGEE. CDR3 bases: TGTGCCAGCAGCGTTGAGGGACAGGGGGCGAAGACCCAGTACTTC. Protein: CASSVEGQGAKTQYF. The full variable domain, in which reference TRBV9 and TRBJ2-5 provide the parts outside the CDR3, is DSGVTQTPKHLITATGQRVTLRCSPRSGDLSVYWYQQSLDQGLQFLIQYYNGEERAKGNILERFSAQQFPDLHSELNLSSLELGDSALYFCASSVEGQGAKTQYFGPGTRLLVL.

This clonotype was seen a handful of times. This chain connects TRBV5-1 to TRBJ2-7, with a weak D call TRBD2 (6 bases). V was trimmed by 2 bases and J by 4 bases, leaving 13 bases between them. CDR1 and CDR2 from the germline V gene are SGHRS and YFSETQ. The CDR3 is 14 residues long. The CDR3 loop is CASSFGGAGYEQYF. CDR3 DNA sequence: TGCGCCAGCAGCTTCGGAGGGGCAGGGTACGAGCAGTACTTC.

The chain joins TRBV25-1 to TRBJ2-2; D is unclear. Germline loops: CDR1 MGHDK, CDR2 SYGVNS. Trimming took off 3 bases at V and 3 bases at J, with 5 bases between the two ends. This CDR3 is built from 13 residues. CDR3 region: CASSDPHTGELFF. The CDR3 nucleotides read TGTGCCAGCAGTGATCCCCACACCGGGGAGCTGTTTTTT.

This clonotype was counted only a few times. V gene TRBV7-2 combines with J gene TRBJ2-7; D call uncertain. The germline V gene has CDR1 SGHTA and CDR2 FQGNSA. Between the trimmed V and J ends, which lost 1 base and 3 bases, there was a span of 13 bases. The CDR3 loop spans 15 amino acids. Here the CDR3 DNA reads TGTGCCAGCAGCTTAGTTTTTTTAGGCGGCTACGAGCAGTACTTC. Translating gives CASSLVFLGGYEQYF.

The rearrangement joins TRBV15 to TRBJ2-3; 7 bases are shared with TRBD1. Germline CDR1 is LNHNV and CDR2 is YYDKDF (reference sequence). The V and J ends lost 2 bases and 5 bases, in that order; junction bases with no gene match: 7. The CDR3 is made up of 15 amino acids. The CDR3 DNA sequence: TGTGCCACCAGCAGAAGCAACTACAGGGGAGATACGCAGTATTTT. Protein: CATSRSNYRGDTQYF. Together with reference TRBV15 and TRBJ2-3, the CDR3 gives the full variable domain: DAMVIQNPRYQVTQFGKPVTLSCSQTLNHNVMYWYQQKSSQAPKLLFHYYDKDFNNEADTPDNFQSRRPNTSFCFLDIRSPGLGDTAMYLCATSRSNYRGDTQYFGPGTRLTVL.

The CDR3 coding sequence is TGTGCCACCAGTGATGGACCGCACGGGGGACAGCAGTATTTT. It is translated as CATSDGPHGGQQYF. J is TRBJ2-3 and V is TRBV24-1; D might be TRBD1 or TRBD2, each matching 6 bases. V shed 3 bases and J shed 11 bases, with 17 bases lying between them. The CDR3 covers 14 residues. Germline values: CDR1 KGHDR, CDR2 SFDVKD.

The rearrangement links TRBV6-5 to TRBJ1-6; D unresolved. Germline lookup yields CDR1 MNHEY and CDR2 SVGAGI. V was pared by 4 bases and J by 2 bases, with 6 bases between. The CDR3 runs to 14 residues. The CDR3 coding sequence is TGTGCCAGCAGTTTGGGCGCCTATAATTCACCCCTCCACTTT. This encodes CASSLGAYNSPLHF.

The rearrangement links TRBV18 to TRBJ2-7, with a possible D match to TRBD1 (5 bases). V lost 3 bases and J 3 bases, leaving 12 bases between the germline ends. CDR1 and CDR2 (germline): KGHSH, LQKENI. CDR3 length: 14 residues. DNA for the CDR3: TGTGCCAGCTCACCGGGTCCAGGGATCTACGAGCAGTACTTC. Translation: CASSPGPGIYEQYF.

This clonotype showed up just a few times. The CDR3 loop is CASTTGRGDQETQYF. The CDR3 nucleotides read TGTGCCAGCACAACGGGGAGGGGGGATCAAGAGACCCAGTACTTC. The chain employs TRBV12-3 or TRBV12-4 and TRBJ2-5; a possible D gene is TRBD2 (7 bases). The V and J ends lost 7 bases and 2 bases respectively, with 17 bases between them. The CDR3 spans 15 residues.

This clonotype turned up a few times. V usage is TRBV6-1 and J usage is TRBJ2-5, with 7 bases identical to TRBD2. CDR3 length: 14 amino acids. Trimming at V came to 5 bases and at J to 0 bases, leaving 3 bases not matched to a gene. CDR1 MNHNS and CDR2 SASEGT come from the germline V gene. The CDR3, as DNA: TGTGCCAGCAGTCCCGGGGGGAACCAAGAGACCCAGTACTTC. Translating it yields CASSPGGNQETQYF.

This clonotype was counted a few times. CDR3 residues: CASSQEYGLNYGYTF. In DNA, the CDR3 is TGCGCCAGCAGCCAAGAGTACGGCTTAAACTATGGCTACACCTTC. The V call is TRBV4-3, the J call TRBJ1-2; D is unresolved. V lost 0 bases and J 2 bases, leaving 10 bases between the germline ends. This CDR3 has 15 amino acids. In germline, CDR1 is LGHNA, CDR2 YSLEER.

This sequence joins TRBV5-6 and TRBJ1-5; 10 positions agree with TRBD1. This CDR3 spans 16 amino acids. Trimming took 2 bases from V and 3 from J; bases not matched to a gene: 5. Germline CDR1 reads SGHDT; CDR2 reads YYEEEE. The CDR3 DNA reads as TGTGCCAGCAGCTTTTGGGACAGGGGAGTCAATCAGCCCCAGCATTTT. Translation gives CASSFWDRGVNQPQHF.

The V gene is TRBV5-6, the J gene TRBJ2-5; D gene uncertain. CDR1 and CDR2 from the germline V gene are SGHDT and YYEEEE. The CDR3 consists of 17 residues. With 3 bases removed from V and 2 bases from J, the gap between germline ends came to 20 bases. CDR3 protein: CASSSFLRYGSQETQYF. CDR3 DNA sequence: TGTGCCAGCAGCTCCTTCCTACGTTACGGGTCTCAAGAGACCCAGTACTTC.

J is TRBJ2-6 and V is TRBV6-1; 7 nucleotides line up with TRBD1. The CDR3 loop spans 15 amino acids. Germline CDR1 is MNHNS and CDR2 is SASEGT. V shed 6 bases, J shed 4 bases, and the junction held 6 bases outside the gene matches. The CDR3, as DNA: TGTGCCAGCAGGCCAACAGGGGTAGGGGCCAACGTCCTGACTTTC. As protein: CASRPTGVGANVLTF.

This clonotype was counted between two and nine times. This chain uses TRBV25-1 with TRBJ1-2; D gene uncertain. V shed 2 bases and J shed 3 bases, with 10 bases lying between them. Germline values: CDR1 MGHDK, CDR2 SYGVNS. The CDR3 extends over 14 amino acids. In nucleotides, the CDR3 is TGTGCCAGCAGTGAACCACCGGACCACTATGGCTACACCTTC. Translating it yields CASSEPPDHYGYTF.